The clone carrying this T cell receptor (beta chain) was observed a few times. This CDR3 is 15 amino acids long. V lost 0 bases and J lost 6, with 18 bases in between. Germline V CDR1 and CDR2: DFQATT, SNEGSKA (reference sequence). The authors ran a second PCR of about 6 to 11 cycles using a sample-barcoded 5' primer and a J-beta primer mix. TCRdb reanalysed the 5' RACE reads using MiXCR and keeps one entry per CDR3 protein. Among 1.6 million or so distinct CDR3 sequences listed, about 31% were seen once. The data were obtained in a study of blood T cells in healthy people across ages. This sequence joins TRBV20-1 and TRBJ2-7, with D possibly called TRBD1 or TRBD2 (6 bases each). Sequencing used blood. This sequence originates from a woman aged 25-40 years in good health. The CDR3 region is CSARDPAGEVLEQYF. As DNA, the CDR3 is TGCAGTGCTAGAGATCCAGCAGGGGAGGTTCTCGAGCAGTACTTC.